Below are 27 T cell receptor beta chains sequenced from a single sample in a study of regulatory T cells in long-lasting Graves disease. According to the study, TCR beta libraries were built with iRepertoire HTBI primers and CDR3-region Arm-PCR. TCRdb re-called the multiplex PCR reads with MiXCR, one entry per CDR3 protein. The sample has 300,000 or so distinct CDR3 sequences; around 20% are singletons. Documented time point: persistent/refractory GD, antithyroid drugs over 5 years with positive TRAb. Scientists built the TCR library using RNA that was extracted from PBMCs. Sequenced material: peripheral blood mononuclear cells (PBMCs), taken when the disease was refractory, from a patient treated with antithyroid drugs. These receptors were collected from a female donor with Graves disease.

This chain uses TRBV12-3 or TRBV12-4 with TRBJ2-3, with 10 bases lining up with TRBD2. The CDR3 consists of 14 residues. V shed 5 bases, J shed 2 bases, and the junction held 1 base outside the gene matches. CDR3 residues: CASSTSGVTDTQYF. In DNA form, the CDR3 reads TGTGCCAGCAGTACTAGCGGGGTCACAGATACGCAGTATTTT.

This clonotype came up a few times. This chain links TRBV7-3 with TRBJ2-2, with a tentative D call TRBD2 (6 bases). Germline V gene sequence: CDR1 SGHTA, CDR2 FQGTGA. The CDR3 covers 16 residues. Trimming pared 5 bases from V and 1 base from J, leaving 14 bases between. CDR3 sequence: CASSPGRGVNTGELFF. As DNA, the CDR3 is TGTGCCAGCAGCCCCGGGCGGGGAGTGAACACCGGGGAGCTGTTTTTT.

This clonotype was found many times. This sequence joins TRBV28 and TRBJ1-3; D perhaps matches TRBD1 (6 bases). V was pared by 4 bases and J by 0 bases, with 7 bases between. The CDR3 has 14 residues. Germline V lookup: CDR1 MDHEN, CDR2 SYDVKM. The CDR3 nucleotides read TGTGCCAGCAGTTCGACAGGCTCTGGAAACACCATATATTTT. Protein sequence: CASSSTGSGNTIYF. The entire variable domain, with the rest obtained from reference TRBV28 and TRBJ1-3, is as follows: DVKVTQSSRYLVKRTGEKVFLECVQDMDHENMFWYRQDPGLGLRLIYFSYDVKMKEKGDIPEGYSVSREKKERFSLILESASTNQTSMYLCASSSTGSGNTIYFGEGSWLTVV.

Notes on this clonotype: A single base separates this from a much larger clone, so it may be a read error. The CDR3 ends on some other residue instead of the conserved phenylalanine or tryptophan, so this is likely a read error. The chain is built from TRBV7-2 and TRBJ2-5; the match to TRBD1 covers 11 bases. There are 17 residues in the CDR3. CDR1 and CDR2 (germline): SGHTA, FQGNSA. J gave up 4 bases and V 6 bases, and 13 bases lay outside the gene matches. The CDR3 protein is CASRPLGSDRGRETQYL. CDR3 DNA: TGTGCCAGCAGACCCCTGGGATCGGACAGGGGGCGAGAGACCCAGTACCTC.

This clonotype appeared a few times. CDR3 amino acids: CASGSRTGRSPLHF. CDR3 DNA: TGTGCCAGCGGCTCACGGACAGGGAGATCACCCCTCCACTTT. This chain joins TRBV6-1 and TRBJ1-6, with 8 bases aligning to TRBD1. The CDR3 is 14 residues long. J lost 10 bases, V lost 8 bases, and 10 bases had no gene match. Germline lookup yields CDR1 MNHNS and CDR2 SASEGT.

This chain links TRBV28 with TRBJ2-7; maybe TRBD2 (7 bases). V lost 3 bases and J lost 3, with 15 bases in between. Germline CDR1 reads MDHEN; CDR2 reads SYDVKM. This CDR3 is built from 15 residues. Written as DNA, the CDR3 is TGTGCCAGCAGTTTTCTCCCGGGGGGCAGCTACGAGCAGTACTTC. Amino acid sequence: CASSFLPGGSYEQYF. Looking up the rest from reference TRBV28 and TRBJ2-7 gives the full variable domain: DVKVTQSSRYLVKRTGEKVFLECVQDMDHENMFWYRQDPGLGLRLIYFSYDVKMKEKGDIPEGYSVSREKKERFSLILESASTNQTSMYLCASSFLPGGSYEQYFGPGTRLTVT.

This clonotype turned up a few times. This CDR3 reads CASSTRRTFNGVNYGYTF. The CDR3 nucleotides are TGCGCCAGCAGCACACGCCGGACCTTTAACGGGGTTAACTATGGCTACACCTTC. This chain joins TRBV4-1 and TRBJ1-2; D is ambiguous. Trimming removed 5 bases at V and 1 base at J, with 23 bases between. The CDR3 totals 18 residues. The germline V gene encodes CDR1 MGHRA and CDR2 YSYEKL.

This clonotype was counted a few times. This chain connects TRBV19 to TRBJ1-2; 8 bases match TRBD1. The CDR3 loop spans 17 amino acids. The junction had 15 bases not matched to a gene; V was cut back by 5 bases and J by 4 bases. Germline CDR1 LNHDA, CDR2 SQIVND (reference sequence). The CDR3 DNA reads as TGTGCCAGTAGTCCCCAAACCGCAGGGGGCGCGATCTATGGCTACACCTTC. It yields the protein CASSPQTAGGAIYGYTF.

The chain couples TRBV20-1 to TRBJ2-5; TRBD2 aligns across 12 bases. The CDR3 covers 18 residues. The V gene's germline CDR1 is DFQATT and CDR2 SNEGSKA (reference sequence). The junction had 16 bases not matched to a gene; V was cut back by 3 bases and J by 5 bases. DNA for the CDR3: TGCAGTGCTAGGGCCCTAGCTAGCGGGGGGGCGGGTGGCGAGACCCAGTACTTC. It codes for CSARALASGGAGGETQYF.

This clonotype was recorded many times. The chain combines TRBV6-2 or TRBV6-3 with TRBJ1-3, with D possibly matching TRBD1 (5 bases). Trimming removed 3 bases from V and 0 bases from J, with 15 bases in between. This CDR3 has 17 residues. Looked up from germline, CDR1 is MNHEY and CDR2 is SVGEGT. The chain's CDR3 is CASSYSRVGTSGNTIYF. Written as DNA, the CDR3 is TGTGCCAGCAGTTATAGTAGGGTTGGGACCTCTGGAAACACCATATATTTT.

In this sample, this clonotype turned up many times. CDR3 protein: CASSPEPGGAGNTEAFF. The DNA of the CDR3 is TGTGCCAGCAGCCCCGAACCCGGGGGCGCTGGAAACACTGAAGCTTTCTTT. The chain uses TRBV11-2 and TRBJ1-1; maybe TRBD1 (6 bases). Trimming stripped 5 bases from V and 2 bases from J, with 21 bases between. The germline V gene has CDR1 SGHAT and CDR2 FQNNGV. This CDR3 region has 17 residues.

V gene TRBV20-1 combines with J gene TRBJ1-1; D perhaps matches TRBD1 (6 bases). The CDR3 has 12 amino acids. The V and J ends lost 3 bases and 7 bases respectively, with 12 bases between them. CDR1 and CDR2 (germline): DFQATT, SNEGSKA (reference sequence). In DNA form, the CDR3 reads TGCAGTGCTAGTAGTGGGGACAATGAAGCTTTCTTT. Residues: CSASSGDNEAFF.

V gene TRBV5-1 combines with J gene TRBJ2-5; TRBD1 matches 9 bases. Germline V CDR1 and CDR2: SGHRS, YFSETQ. This CDR3 spans 14 amino acids. V lost 3 bases, J lost 2 bases, and 2 bases stayed unmatched. For the CDR3, the DNA is TGCGCCAGCAGCTCAGGACAGGGGCAAGAGACCCAGTACTTC. This sequence encodes CASSSGQGQETQYF.

This clonotype was detected only a few times. This chain joins TRBV20-1 and TRBJ1-6; no clear D. The CDR3 spans 12 residues. Germline-derived CDR1 and CDR2 are DFQATT and SNEGSKA (reference sequence). V lost 6 bases to trimming and J lost 7 bases, with 10 bases between them. Written as DNA, the CDR3 is TGCAGTGCGAACCGGGTCAATTCACCCCTCCACTTT. This gives the protein CSANRVNSPLHF.

This clonotype was detected a few times. This chain's CDR3 is CASSSVEQGGELFF. In DNA, the CDR3 is TGTGCCAGCAGCTCCGTTGAGCAGGGCGGGGAGCTGTTTTTT. This chain links TRBV11-2 with TRBJ2-2; a possible D gene is TRBD1 (5 bases). Germline V gene data show CDR1 as SGHAT and CDR2 as FQNNGV. V lost 4 bases to trimming and J lost 7 bases, with 13 bases between them. The CDR3 covers 14 residues.

This chain uses TRBV30 with TRBJ2-2, with D unresolved. V shed 0 bases and J shed 6 bases, with 14 bases lying between them. This CDR3 is 15 amino acids long. Germline values: CDR1 GTSNPN, CDR2 SVGIG (reference sequence). The CDR3 nucleotides read TGTGCCTGGAGTGTCATCGTCAATAGGGCCGGGGAGCTGTTTTTT. It encodes CAWSVIVNRAGELFF.

This clonotype was observed a few times. V and J are TRBV18 and TRBJ1-4; no firm D call. Germline assignment: CDR1 KGHSH and CDR2 LQKENI. Trimming removed 6 bases at V and 5 bases at J, with 10 bases between. There are 13 residues in the CDR3. CDR3 sequence: CASSRDRNEKLFF. DNA for the CDR3: TGTGCCAGCTCGCGCGACCGGAATGAAAAACTGTTTTTT. The whole variable domain, filled in from reference TRBV18 and TRBJ1-4, reads NAGVMQNPRHLVRRRGQEARLRCSPMKGHSHVYWYRQLPEEGLKFMVYLQKENIIDESGMPKERFSAEFPKEGPSILRIQQVVRGDSAAYFCASSRDRNEKLFFGSGTQLSVL.

This clonotype has a count of ten or more. This rearrangement joins TRBV11-2 to TRBJ2-5; D remains unclear. Trimming shortened V by 6 bases and J by 1 base, and 27 bases separated the two germline ends. CDR1 is SGHAT and CDR2 is FQNNGV in the germline V gene. The CDR3 covers 19 residues. The CDR3 bases are TGTGCCAGCAGTACGCCCACAAGCTTGTATACCCCCCCCCAAGAGACCCAGTACTTC. Protein sequence: CASSTPTSLYTPPQETQYF. Drawing the rest from reference TRBV11-2 and TRBJ2-5, the complete variable domain is EAGVAQSPRYKIIEKRQSVAFWCNPISGHATLYWYQQILGQGPKLLIQFQNNGVVDDSQLPKDRFSAERLKGVDSTLKIQPAKLEDSAVYLCASSTPTSLYTPPQETQYFGPGTRLLVL.

V and J are TRBV20-1 and TRBJ2-7, with TRBD2 as a possible D gene (6 bases). Germline V lookup: CDR1 DFQATT, CDR2 SNEGSKA (reference sequence). Trimming removed 5 bases at V and 2 bases at J, with 16 bases between. CDR3 length: 14 residues. CDR3 DNA: TGCAGTGCTCGAAGCGGAGGGTGGCCCTACGAGCAGTACTTC. It translates to CSARSGGWPYEQYF.

The DNA for the CDR3 is TGTGCCAGCAGCCTACTAGCGGGAGAGACGTCCGAGCAGTACTTC. It translates to CASSLLAGETSEQYF. The V call is TRBV6-1, the J call TRBJ2-7; the match to TRBD2 covers 11 bases. This CDR3 is 15 amino acids long. Germline assignment: CDR1 MNHNS and CDR2 SASEGT. The junction had 10 bases not matched to a gene; V was cut back by 6 bases and J by 6 bases.

As regards this clonotype: Being one base from a much bigger clone, this may be a read error. The chain has TRBV7-2 and TRBJ1-2; 12 bases are a match to TRBD1. The CDR3 has 18 residues. CDR1 and CDR2 from the germline V gene are SGHTA and FQGNSA. The V and J ends lost 10 bases and 5 bases, in that order; junction bases with no gene match: 20. The CDR3 region is CANRNPGDRGPFQYGYTF. The CDR3 nucleotides read TGTGCCAACAGGAACCCCGGGGACAGGGGGCCTTTCCAATATGGCTACACCTTC.

This clonotype showed up just a few times. The chain employs TRBV11-2 and TRBJ2-7; D is uncertain. This CDR3 is 11 amino acids long. Germline loops: CDR1 SGHAT, CDR2 FQNNGV. Trimming pared 5 bases from V and 5 bases from J, leaving 7 bases between. The DNA for the CDR3 is TGTGCCAGCAGCCCCTTTAACGAGCAGTACTTC. It specifies CASSPFNEQYF.

This clonotype was observed a handful of times. The rearrangement links TRBV12-3 or TRBV12-4 to TRBJ2-7; 9 positions match TRBD1. The length of the CDR3 is 15 residues. Unmatched junction bases numbered 10, after V lost 5 bases and J lost 5 bases. The CDR3 spells CASSRGGQGIHEQYF. In nucleotides, the CDR3 is TGTGCCAGCAGTAGGGGGGGACAGGGAATACACGAGCAGTACTTC.

This chain uses TRBV30 with TRBJ2-6, with a tentative D call TRBD1 (5 bases). Germline V gene data show CDR1 as GTSNPN and CDR2 as SVGIG (reference sequence). V gave up 0 bases and J gave up 2 bases, with 14 bases separating them. There are 17 residues in the CDR3. The CDR3 nucleotides are TGTGCCTGGAGTGTGAGCAGGGTCTCCACTGGGGCCAACGTCCTGACTTTC. Amino acid sequence: CAWSVSRVSTGANVLTF. Full variable domain (remainder filled in from reference TRBV30 and TRBJ2-6): SQTIHQWPATLVQPVGSPLSLECTVEGTSNPNLYWYRQAAGRGLQLLFYSVGIGQISSEVPQNLSASRPQDRQFILSSKKLLLSDSGFYLCAWSVSRVSTGANVLTFGAGSRLTVL.

The table lists this clonotype with many counts. This chain uses TRBV5-5 with TRBJ1-2; D perhaps matches TRBD1 (6 bases). CDR1 is SGHKS, CDR2 YYEKEE, per germline (reference sequence). V gave up 4 bases and J gave up 4 bases, with 14 bases separating them. CDR3 length equals 14 residues. The CDR3 bases are TGTGCCAGCAGCCCTGGACAGATCTTCTATGGCTACACCTTC. Its translation: CASSPGQIFYGYTF.

This clonotype occurred many times. This rearrangement joins TRBV7-9 to TRBJ1-1, with TRBD1 as a possible D gene (5 bases). Germline V gives CDR1 SEHNR, CDR2 FQNEAQ (reference sequence). V was pared by 5 bases and J by 8 bases, with 12 bases between. CDR3 length: 12 amino acids. The CDR3 DNA follows: TGTGCCAGCAGCCCGGGCTGGGGCGAAGCTTTCTTT. It codes for CASSPGWGEAFF.

Many counts were recorded for this clonotype. The chain uses TRBV19 and TRBJ2-5, with 7 nucleotides matching TRBD1. Germline-derived CDR1 and CDR2 are LNHDA and SQIVND (reference sequence). The length of the CDR3 is 13 residues. Trimming cost V 3 bases and J 4 bases; bases outside gene matches: 2. CDR3: CASSIDRAETQYF. DNA of the CDR3: TGTGCCAGTAGTATCGACAGGGCAGAGACCCAGTACTTC.